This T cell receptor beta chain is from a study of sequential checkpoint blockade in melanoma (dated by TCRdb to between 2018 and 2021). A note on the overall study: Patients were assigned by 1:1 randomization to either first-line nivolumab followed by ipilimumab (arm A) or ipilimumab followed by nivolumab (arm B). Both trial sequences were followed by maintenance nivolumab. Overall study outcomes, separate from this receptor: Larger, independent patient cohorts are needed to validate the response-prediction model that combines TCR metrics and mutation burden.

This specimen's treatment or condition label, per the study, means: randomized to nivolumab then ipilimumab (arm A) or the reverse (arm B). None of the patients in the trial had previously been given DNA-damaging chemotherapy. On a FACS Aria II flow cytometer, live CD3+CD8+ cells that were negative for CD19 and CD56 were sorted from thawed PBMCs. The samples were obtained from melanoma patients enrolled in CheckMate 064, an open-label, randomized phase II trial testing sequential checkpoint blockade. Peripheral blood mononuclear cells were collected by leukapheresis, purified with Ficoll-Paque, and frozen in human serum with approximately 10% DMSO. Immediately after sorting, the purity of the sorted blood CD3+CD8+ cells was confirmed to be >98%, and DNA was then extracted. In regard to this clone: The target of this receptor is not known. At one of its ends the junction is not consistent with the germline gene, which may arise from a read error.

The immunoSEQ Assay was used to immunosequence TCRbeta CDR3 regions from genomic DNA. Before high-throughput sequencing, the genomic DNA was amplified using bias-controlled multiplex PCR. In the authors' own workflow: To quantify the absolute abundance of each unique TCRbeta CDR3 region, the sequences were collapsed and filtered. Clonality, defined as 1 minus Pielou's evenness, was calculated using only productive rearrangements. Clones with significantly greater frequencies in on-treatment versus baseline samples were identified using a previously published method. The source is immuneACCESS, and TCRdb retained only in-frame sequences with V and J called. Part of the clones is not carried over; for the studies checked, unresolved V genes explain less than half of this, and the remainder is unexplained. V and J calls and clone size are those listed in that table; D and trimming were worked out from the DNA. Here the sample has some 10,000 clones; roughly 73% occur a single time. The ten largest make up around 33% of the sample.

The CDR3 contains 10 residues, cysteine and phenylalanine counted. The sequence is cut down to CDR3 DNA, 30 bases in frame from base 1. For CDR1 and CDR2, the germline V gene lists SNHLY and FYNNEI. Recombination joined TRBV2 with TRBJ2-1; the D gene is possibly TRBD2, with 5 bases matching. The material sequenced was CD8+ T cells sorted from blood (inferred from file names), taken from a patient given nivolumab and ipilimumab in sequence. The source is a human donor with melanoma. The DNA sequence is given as TGTGCCAGCGCGGGTCTAGTTCCAGTCTTC. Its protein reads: CASAGLVPVF.